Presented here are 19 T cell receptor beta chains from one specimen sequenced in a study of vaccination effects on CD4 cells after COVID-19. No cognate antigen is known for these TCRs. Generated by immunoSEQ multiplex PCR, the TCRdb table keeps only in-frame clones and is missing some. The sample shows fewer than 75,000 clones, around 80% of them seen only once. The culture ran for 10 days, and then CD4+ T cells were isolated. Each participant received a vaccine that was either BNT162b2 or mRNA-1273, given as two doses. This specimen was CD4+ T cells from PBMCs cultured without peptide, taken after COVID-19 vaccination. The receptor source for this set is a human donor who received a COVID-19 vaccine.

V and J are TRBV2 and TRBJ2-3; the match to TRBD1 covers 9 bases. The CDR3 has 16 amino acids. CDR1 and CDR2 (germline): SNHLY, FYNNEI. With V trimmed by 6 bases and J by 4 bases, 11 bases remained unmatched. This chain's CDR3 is CASRRARDRVPDTQYF. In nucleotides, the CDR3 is TGTGCCAGCAGGAGGGCCCGGGACAGGGTACCAGATACGCAGTATTTT. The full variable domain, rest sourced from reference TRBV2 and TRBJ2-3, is EPEVTQTPSHQVTQMGQEVILRCVPISNHLYFYWYRQILGQKVEFLVSFYNNEISEKSEIFDDQFSVERPDGSNFTLKIRSTKLEDSAMYFCASRRARDRVPDTQYFGPGTRLTVL.

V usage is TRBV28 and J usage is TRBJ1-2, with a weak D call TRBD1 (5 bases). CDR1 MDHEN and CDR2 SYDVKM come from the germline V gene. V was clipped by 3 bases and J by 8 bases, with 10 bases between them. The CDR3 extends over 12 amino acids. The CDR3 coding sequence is TGTGCCAGCAGTTTGGGGCAGGGCGGCTACACCTTC. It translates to CASSLGQGGYTF.

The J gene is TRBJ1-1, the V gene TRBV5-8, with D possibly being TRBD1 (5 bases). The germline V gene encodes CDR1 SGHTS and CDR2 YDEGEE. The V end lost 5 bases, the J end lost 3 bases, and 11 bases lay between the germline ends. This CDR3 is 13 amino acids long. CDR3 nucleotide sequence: TGTGCCAGCAGGGTGGCAGGGCACACTGAAGCTTTCTTT. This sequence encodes CASRVAGHTEAFF.

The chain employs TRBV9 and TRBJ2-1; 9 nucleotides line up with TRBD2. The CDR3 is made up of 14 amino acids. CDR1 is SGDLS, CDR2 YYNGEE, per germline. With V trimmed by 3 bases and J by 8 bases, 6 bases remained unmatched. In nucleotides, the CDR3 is TGTGCCAGCAGCGGGGTGGCGGGGGGGCATGAGCAGTTCTTC. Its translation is CASSGVAGGHEQFF.

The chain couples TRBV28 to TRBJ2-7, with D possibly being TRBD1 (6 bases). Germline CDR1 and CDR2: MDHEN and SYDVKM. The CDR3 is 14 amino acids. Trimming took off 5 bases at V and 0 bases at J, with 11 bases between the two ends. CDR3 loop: CASSRPTGSYEQYV. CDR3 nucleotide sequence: TGTGCCAGCAGTCGTCCGACAGGCTCCTACGAGCAGTACGTC.

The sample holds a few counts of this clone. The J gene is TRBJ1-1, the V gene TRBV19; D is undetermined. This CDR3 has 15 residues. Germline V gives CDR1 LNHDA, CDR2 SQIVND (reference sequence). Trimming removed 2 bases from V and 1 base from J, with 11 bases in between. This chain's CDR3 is CASSISWAANTEAFF. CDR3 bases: TGTGCCAGTAGTATAAGTTGGGCAGCGAACACTGAAGCTTTCTTT.

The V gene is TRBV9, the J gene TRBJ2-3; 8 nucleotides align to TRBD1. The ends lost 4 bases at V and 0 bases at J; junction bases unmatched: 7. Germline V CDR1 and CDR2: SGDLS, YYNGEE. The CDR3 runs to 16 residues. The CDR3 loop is CASSYNTGGSTDTQYF. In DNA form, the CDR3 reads TGTGCCAGCAGCTACAACACAGGGGGAAGCACAGATACGCAGTATTTT.

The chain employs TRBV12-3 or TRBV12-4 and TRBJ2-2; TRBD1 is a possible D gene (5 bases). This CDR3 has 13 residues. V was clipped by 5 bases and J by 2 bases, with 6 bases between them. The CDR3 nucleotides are TGTGCCAGCAGTGACAGTAACACCGGGGAGCTGTTTTTT. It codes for CASSDSNTGELFF.

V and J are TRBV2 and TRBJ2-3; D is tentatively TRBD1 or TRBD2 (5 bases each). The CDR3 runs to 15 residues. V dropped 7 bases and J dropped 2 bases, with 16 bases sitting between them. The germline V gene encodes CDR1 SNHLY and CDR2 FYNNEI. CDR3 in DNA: TGTGCCAGCAAGGGGAGCGGAGTATCCACAGATACGCAGTATTTT. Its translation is CASKGSGVSTDTQYF.

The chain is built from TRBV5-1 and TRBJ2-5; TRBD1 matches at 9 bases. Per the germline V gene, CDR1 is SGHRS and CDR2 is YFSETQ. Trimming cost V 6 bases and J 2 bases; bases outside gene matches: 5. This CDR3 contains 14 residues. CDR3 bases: TGCGCCAGCACCCACGGACAGGGGCAAGAGACCCAGTACTTC. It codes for CASTHGQGQETQYF.

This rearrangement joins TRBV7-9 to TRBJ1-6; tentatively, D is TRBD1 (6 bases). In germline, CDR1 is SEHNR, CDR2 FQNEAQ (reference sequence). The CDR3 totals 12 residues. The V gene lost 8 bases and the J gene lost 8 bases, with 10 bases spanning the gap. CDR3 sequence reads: CASHRDYSPLHF. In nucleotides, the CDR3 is TGTGCCAGCCACAGGGACTATTCACCCCTCCACTTT. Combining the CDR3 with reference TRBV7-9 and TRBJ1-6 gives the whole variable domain DTGVSQNPRHKITKRGQNVTFRCDPISEHNRLYWYRQTLGQGPEFLTYFQNEAQLEKSRLLSDRFSAERPKGSFSTLEIQRTEQGDSAMYLCASHRDYSPLHFGNGTRLTVT.

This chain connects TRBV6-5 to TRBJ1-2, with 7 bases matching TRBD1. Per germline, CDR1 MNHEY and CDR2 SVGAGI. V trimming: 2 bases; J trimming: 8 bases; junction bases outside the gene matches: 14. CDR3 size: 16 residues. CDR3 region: CASSYKAAGTERGYTF. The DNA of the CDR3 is TGTGCCAGCAGTTACAAGGCTGCCGGGACAGAAAGAGGCTACACCTTC.

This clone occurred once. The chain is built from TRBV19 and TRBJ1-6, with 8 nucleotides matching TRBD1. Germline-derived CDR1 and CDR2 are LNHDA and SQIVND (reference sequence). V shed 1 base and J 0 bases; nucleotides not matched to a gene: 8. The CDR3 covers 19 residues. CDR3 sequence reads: CASSIAGTGLSSYNSPLHF. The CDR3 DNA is TGTGCCAGTAGTATAGCAGGGACAGGTTTAAGCTCCTATAATTCACCCCTCCACTTT. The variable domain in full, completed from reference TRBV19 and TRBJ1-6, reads DGGITQSPKYLFRKEGQNVTLSCEQNLNHDAMYWYRQDPGQGLRLIYYSQIVNDFQKGDIAEGYSVSREKKESFPLTVTSAQKNPTAFYLCASSIAGTGLSSYNSPLHFGNGTRLTVT.

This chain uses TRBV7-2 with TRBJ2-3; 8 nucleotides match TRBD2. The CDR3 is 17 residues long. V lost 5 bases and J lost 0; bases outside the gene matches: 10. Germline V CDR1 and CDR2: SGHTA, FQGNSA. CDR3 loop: CASSHRGGSGSTDTQYF. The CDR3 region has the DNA TGTGCCAGCAGCCACCGGGGGGGTAGCGGAAGCACAGATACGCAGTATTTT.

The CDR3 region is CASSQNGRALNTGELFF. In DNA form, the CDR3 reads TGTGCCAGCAGCCAAAACGGGAGGGCCCTGAACACCGGGGAGCTGTTTTTT. The V call is TRBV3-1 (or the pseudogene TRBV3-2), the J call TRBJ2-2; 8 positions agree with TRBD2. CDR1 and CDR2 (germline): LGHDT, YNNKEL (reference sequence). This CDR3 has 17 amino acids. With 2 bases clipped from V and 1 base from J, the junction kept 6 bases outside the gene matches.

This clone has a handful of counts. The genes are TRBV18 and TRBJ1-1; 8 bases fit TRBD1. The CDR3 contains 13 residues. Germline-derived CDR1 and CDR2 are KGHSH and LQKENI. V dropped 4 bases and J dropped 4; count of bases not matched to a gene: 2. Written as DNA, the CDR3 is TGTGCCAGCTCACAGACAGGGGCCACTGAAGCTTTCTTT. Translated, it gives CASSQTGATEAFF.

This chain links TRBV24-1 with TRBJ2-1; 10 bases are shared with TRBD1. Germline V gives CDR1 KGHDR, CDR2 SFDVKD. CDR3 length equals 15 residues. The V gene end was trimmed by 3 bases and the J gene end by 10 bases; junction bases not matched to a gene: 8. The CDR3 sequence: CATSDTRQGAGEQFF. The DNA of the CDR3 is TGTGCCACCAGTGATACCCGACAGGGGGCGGGAGAGCAGTTCTTC.

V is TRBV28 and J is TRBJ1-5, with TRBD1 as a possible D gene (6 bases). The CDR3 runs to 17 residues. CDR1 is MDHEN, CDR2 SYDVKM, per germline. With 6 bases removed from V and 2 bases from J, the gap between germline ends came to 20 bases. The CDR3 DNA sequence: TGTGCCAGCAGAAGCGAGTCGGGGGCGAGGGGCAATCAGCCCCAGCATTTT. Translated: CASRSESGARGNQPQHF. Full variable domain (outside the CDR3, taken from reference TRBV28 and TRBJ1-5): DVKVTQSSRYLVKRTGEKVFLECVQDMDHENMFWYRQDPGLGLRLIYFSYDVKMKEKGDIPEGYSVSREKKERFSLILESASTNQTSMYLCASRSESGARGNQPQHFGDGTRLSIL.

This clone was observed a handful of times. The CDR3 reads CASSPKQGNSPLHF. CDR3 sequence (DNA): TGTGCCAGCTCACCAAAACAGGGTAATTCACCCCTCCACTTT. V gene TRBV18 combines with J gene TRBJ1-6; possible D gene TRBD1, 6 bases. This CDR3 contains 14 residues. The V gene's germline CDR1 is KGHSH and CDR2 LQKENI. Trimming shortened V by 2 bases and J by 6 bases, and 8 bases separated the two germline ends.